These T cell receptor beta chains were read from a single sample in a study of T cell responses to AZD1222 COVID-19 vaccine. TCRdb's copy holds only in-frame clones and misses some; the assay was immunoSEQ multiplex PCR. The data contain 210,000 or so clones, roughly 91% of them singletons. Sequencing used peripheral blood, obtained on day 0 of MenACWY control vaccination. The receptor source for this set is an adult in good health. CDR3s include the opening cysteine and the closing phenylalanine or tryptophan. Each record gives: D gene, clone size, J gene, V gene, CDR3 DNA, CDR3 protein. The D gene is left open where the match is weak. Size tells how often a clone was seen (once, few, many) or the class of an expanded clone, and some rows leave it out.

D: -; size: once; J: TRBJ1-1; V: TRBV15; DNA: TGTGCCACCAGCAGAGATGACGGGAACACTGAAGCTTTCTTT; CDR3: CATSRDDGNTEAFF
D: TRBD1; size: once; J: TRBJ1-5; V: TRBV4-3; DNA: TGCGCCAGCAGCCAACAAGTCGACAGGGGGCAGCAGCCCCAGCATTTT; CDR3: CASSQQVDRGQQPQHF
D: TRBD2; size: -; J: TRBJ2-7; V: TRBV3-1/TRBV3-2; DNA: TGTGCCAGCAGCACGGGACTAGCGGTCTACGAGCAGTACTTC; CDR3: CASSTGLAVYEQYF
D: TRBD1; size: once; J: TRBJ2-5; V: TRBV19; DNA: TGTGCCAGTAGTATAGGGAACAGGGGGCCAGAGACCCAGTACTTC; CDR3: CASSIGNRGPETQYF
D: TRBD1; size: -; J: TRBJ2-7; V: TRBV6-6; DNA: TGTGCCAGCAGTTCCCGGGGGACAGGAACCTACGAGCAGTACTTC; CDR3: CASSSRGTGTYEQYF
D: -; size: -; J: TRBJ2-3; V: TRBV30; DNA: TGTGCCTTGGGGGGGCGCCCCCCGGATACGCAGTATTTT; CDR3: CALGGRPPDTQYF
D: TRBD1; size: -; J: TRBJ1-1; V: TRBV19; DNA: TGTGCCAGTAGTAGCCGACAGGGGGCTTTCTTT; CDR3: CASSSRQGAFF
D: -; size: -; J: TRBJ1-2; V: TRBV5-6; DNA: TGTGCCAGCACCCCCGGAGGGGCCTATGGCTACACCTTC; CDR3: CASTPGGAYGYTF
D: TRBD1; size: -; J: TRBJ2-1; V: TRBV11-2; DNA: TGTGCCAGCAGCTTGGGACAGGGGCCGTACAATGAGCAGTTCTTC; CDR3: CASSLGQGPYNEQFF
D: -; size: -; J: TRBJ1-1; V: TRBV6-4; DNA: TGTGCCAGCAGATACACTGAAGCTTTCTTT; CDR3: CASRYTEAFF
D: TRBD1; size: -; J: TRBJ1-1; V: TRBV27; DNA: TGTGCCAGCGCTGACAGGGGGACTGAAGCTTTCTTT; CDR3: CASADRGTEAFF
D: -; size: -; J: TRBJ1-1; V: TRBV10-3; DNA: TGTGCCATCACAGATTCTATGAACACTGAAGCTTTCTTT; CDR3: CAITDSMNTEAFF
D: -; size: -; J: TRBJ2-1; V: TRBV9; DNA: TGTGCCAGCAGCCCGGGTCGAGGTCTGTACAATGAGCAGTTCTTC; CDR3: CASSPGRGLYNEQFF
D: TRBD1; size: -; J: TRBJ1-2; V: TRBV3-1/TRBV3-2; DNA: TGTGCCAGCAGCCGAACCGGGACAGAGTCTAACTATGGCTACACCTTC; CDR3: CASSRTGTESNYGYTF
D: TRBD1; size: -; J: TRBJ1-5; V: TRBV18; DNA: TGTGCCAGCTCACCACGGGACAGGGGGAATCAGCCCCAGCATTTT; CDR3: CASSPRDRGNQPQHF
D: -; size: -; J: TRBJ1-3; V: TRBV27; DNA: TGTGCCAGCAGTTTAACGGGCAGTCCCGGAAACACCATATATTTT; CDR3: CASSLTGSPGNTIYF
D: -; size: -; J: TRBJ1-5; V: TRBV6-1; DNA: TGTGCCAGCAGTGAAGCCCAGGGACAACTCAATCAGCCCCAGCATTTT; CDR3: CASSEAQGQLNQPQHF
D: -; size: -; J: TRBJ1-3; V: TRBV11-2; DNA: TGTGCCAGCAGCTTCTCAGGCACATCCTCTGGAAACACCATATATTTT; CDR3: CASSFSGTSSGNTIYF
D: TRBD2; size: once; J: TRBJ2-1; V: TRBV10-2; DNA: TGCGCCAGCAGGCAAGCGGGGAGGTCCTACAATGAGCAGTTCTTC; CDR3: CASRQAGRSYNEQFF
D: TRBD1; size: -; J: TRBJ1-2; V: TRBV19; DNA: TGTGCCAGTTCCAGGGACAGGGGAGAAATCTATGGCTACACCTTC; CDR3: CASSRDRGEIYGYTF
D: -; size: -; J: TRBJ1-5; V: TRBV7-8; DNA: TGTGCCAGCAGCCCGCGACACTTCCAGCCCCAGCATTTT; CDR3: CASSPRHFQPQHF
D: -; size: -; J: TRBJ1-1; V: TRBV5-1; DNA: TGCGCCAGCAGCTATACAGGGAACACTGAAGCTTTCTTT; CDR3: CASSYTGNTEAFF
D: -; size: once; J: TRBJ1-2; V: TRBV6-2/TRBV6-3; DNA: TGTGCCAGCAGTTACTCGCGGCAGCTACCTAACTATGGCTACACCTTC; CDR3: CASSYSRQLPNYGYTF
D: -; size: -; J: TRBJ2-3; V: TRBV9; DNA: TGTGCCAGCAGCGTAACAGGGTACACAGATACGCAGTATTTT; CDR3: CASSVTGYTDTQYF
D: -; size: -; J: TRBJ1-5; V: TRBV27; DNA: TGTGCCAGCAGTCCAAGCCGTGGCAATCAGCCCCAGCATTTT; CDR3: CASSPSRGNQPQHF
D: -; size: -; J: TRBJ1-2; V: TRBV6-5; DNA: TGTGCCAGCAGTTACTCGCTGGGTCAGGGCTACACCTTC; CDR3: CASSYSLGQGYTF
D: -; size: once; J: TRBJ1-3; V: TRBV9; DNA: TGTGCCAGCAGCGTCTCAGGGGATGGAAACACCATATATTTT; CDR3: CASSVSGDGNTIYF
D: -; size: -; J: TRBJ2-1; V: TRBV4-2; DNA: TGTGCCAGCAGCCATAACTCAGAAATGAGGCAGTTCTTC; CDR3: CASSHNSEMRQFF
D: TRBD1; size: -; J: TRBJ1-2; V: TRBV30; DNA: TGTGCCTGGACTGTACCGGGACAGTCTGGCTACACCTTC; CDR3: CAWTVPGQSGYTF
D: -; size: -; J: TRBJ2-3; V: TRBV7-6; DNA: TGTGCCAGCAGCTTAGAGCCAGAAAGCACAGATACGCAGTATTTT; CDR3: CASSLEPESTDTQYF
D: -; size: -; J: TRBJ1-5; V: TRBV6-6; DNA: TGTGCCAGCAGTCTGATTTACGACACCCAGGGCAATCAGCCCCAGCATTTT; CDR3: CASSLIYDTQGNQPQHF
D: -; size: -; J: TRBJ1-2; V: TRBV4-2; DNA: TGTGCCAGCAGCAAGCGACTGGGGGACGGCTACACCTTC; CDR3: CASSKRLGDGYTF
D: -; size: -; J: TRBJ1-2; V: TRBV19; DNA: TGTGCCAGTAGCCCGGGACGGCTAAACTATGGCTACACCTTC; CDR3: CASSPGRLNYGYTF
D: -; size: -; J: TRBJ1-1; V: TRBV11-2; DNA: TGTGCCAGCAGCTCCCCGGGGGGGGGCGCAAGGAACACTGAAGCTTTCTTT; CDR3: CASSSPGGGARNTEAFF
D: TRBD1; size: -; J: TRBJ1-2; V: TRBV5-6; DNA: TGTGCCAGCAGCCCCGGGACAGGGATTAATGGCTACACCTTC; CDR3: CASSPGTGINGYTF
D: -; size: -; J: TRBJ2-7; V: TRBV10-3; DNA: TGTGCCCTCTCAGGAGGTTACGAGCAGTACTTC; CDR3: CALSGGYEQYF
D: -; size: once; J: TRBJ1-5; V: TRBV4-1; DNA: TGCGCCAGCAGCCCCTTGGCCCAGCATTTT; CDR3: CASSPLAQHF
D: -; size: -; J: TRBJ1-2; V: TRBV5-1; DNA: TGCGCCAGCAGCTTAAACAGGGCGACGAACTATGGCTACACCTTC; CDR3: CASSLNRATNYGYTF
D: -; size: once; J: TRBJ2-6; V: TRBV5-5; DNA: TGTGCCAGCACCCTGATAGGCTCTGGGGCCAACGTCCTGACTTTC; CDR3: CASTLIGSGANVLTF
D: -; size: -; J: TRBJ1-1; V: TRBV3-1/TRBV3-2; DNA: TGTGCCAGCAGCGACGGGTGGGTTGGTGAAGCTTTCTTT; CDR3: CASSDGWVGEAFF
D: TRBD1; size: once; J: TRBJ1-5; V: TRBV7-8; DNA: TGTGCCAGCAGCTTAGGGACAGGGAGATTTCAGCCCCAGCATTTT; CDR3: CASSLGTGRFQPQHF
D: -; size: -; J: TRBJ1-4; V: TRBV5-4; DNA: TGTGCCAGCAGCCCCCGGGGGGCGGCTAATGAAAAACTGTTTTTT; CDR3: CASSPRGAANEKLFF
D: -; size: -; J: TRBJ1-5; V: TRBV2; DNA: TGTGCCAGCAGTGGGTACGCCCCCAATCAGCCCCAGCATTTT; CDR3: CASSGYAPNQPQHF
D: TRBD1; size: -; J: TRBJ2-3; V: TRBV9; DNA: TGTGCCAGCAGCGTCACTTCGGACAGGGGAGATACGCAGTATTTT; CDR3: CASSVTSDRGDTQYF
D: -; size: -; J: TRBJ1-2; V: TRBV2; DNA: TGTGCCAGCAGTGAAGCTAGCACAATTCAGGGCTACACCTTC; CDR3: CASSEASTIQGYTF
D: TRBD1; size: -; J: TRBJ1-2; V: TRBV4-1; DNA: TGCGCCAGCAGCCCCGGACAGGCAGGAGATGGCTACACCTTC; CDR3: CASSPGQAGDGYTF
D: -; size: once; J: TRBJ1-2; V: TRBV2; DNA: TGTGCCAGGAGGGCCCCCTCTGAGGGCTACACCTTC; CDR3: CARRAPSEGYTF
D: -; size: -; J: TRBJ1-1; V: TRBV30; DNA: TGTGCCTGGAGTACAGCCAACACTGAAGCTTTCTTT; CDR3: CAWSTANTEAFF
D: -; size: -; J: TRBJ2-3; V: TRBV5-1; DNA: TGCGCCAGCAACCACGGGTTTAGACGTGGGACAGATACGCAGTATTTT; CDR3: CASNHGFRRGTDTQYF
D: TRBD1; size: -; J: TRBJ2-3; V: TRBV19; DNA: TGTGCCAGTAGTATAAAGAGGGGGCAAGATACGCAGTATTTT; CDR3: CASSIKRGQDTQYF
D: TRBD1; size: -; J: TRBJ1-4; V: TRBV14; DNA: TGTGCCAGCAGTCGACCGGGACAGGCTAATGAAAAACTGTTTTTT; CDR3: CASSRPGQANEKLFF
D: -; size: -; J: TRBJ1-1; V: TRBV18; DNA: TGTGCCAGCTCACCTAATAGCGGGGAGACTGAAGCTTTCTTT; CDR3: CASSPNSGETEAFF
D: -; size: -; J: TRBJ1-1; V: TRBV10-2; DNA: TGCGCCAGCACCTTCGGGGCGAACACTGAAGCTTTCTTT; CDR3: CASTFGANTEAFF